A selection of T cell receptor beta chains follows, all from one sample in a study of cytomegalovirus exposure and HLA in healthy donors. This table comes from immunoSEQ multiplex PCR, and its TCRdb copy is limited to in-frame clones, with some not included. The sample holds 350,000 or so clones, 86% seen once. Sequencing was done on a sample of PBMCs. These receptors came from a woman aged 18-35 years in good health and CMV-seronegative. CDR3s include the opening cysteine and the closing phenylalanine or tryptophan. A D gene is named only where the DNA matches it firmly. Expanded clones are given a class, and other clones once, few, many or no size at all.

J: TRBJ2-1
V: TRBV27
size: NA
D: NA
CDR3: CASGRNEQFF
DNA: TGTGCCAGCGGGAGGAATGAGCAGTTCTTC

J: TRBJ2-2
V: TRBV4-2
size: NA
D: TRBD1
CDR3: CASSQDRRGTGELFF
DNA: TGTGCCAGCAGCCAGGACAGGCGCGGCACCGGGGAGCTGTTTTTT

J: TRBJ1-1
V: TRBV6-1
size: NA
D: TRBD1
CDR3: CASSEIEGGQAFF
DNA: TGTGCCAGCAGTGAAATCGAAGGGGGCCAAGCTTTCTTT

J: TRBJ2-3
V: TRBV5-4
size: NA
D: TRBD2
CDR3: CASSSGLAGTTSTDTQYF
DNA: TGTGCCAGCAGCTCAGGACTAGCGGGTACAACTAGCACAGATACGCAGTATTTT

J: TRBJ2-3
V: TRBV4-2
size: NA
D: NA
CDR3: CASSQVSPGRADTQYF
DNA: TGTGCCAGCAGCCAAGTTTCTCCGGGAAGGGCAGATACGCAGTATTTT

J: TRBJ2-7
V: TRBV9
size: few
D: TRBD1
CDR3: CASSIGQGGEQYF
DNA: TGTGCCAGCAGCATAGGACAGGGGGGAGAGCAGTACTTC

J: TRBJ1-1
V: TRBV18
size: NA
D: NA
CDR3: CASSQGRVRNTEAFF
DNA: TGTGCCAGCTCGCAGGGGAGGGTGAGGAACACTGAAGCTTTCTTT

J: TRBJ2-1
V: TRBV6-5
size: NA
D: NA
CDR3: CASSYSRVPGNEQFF
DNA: TGTGCCAGCAGTTACTCGCGGGTCCCTGGAAATGAGCAGTTCTTC

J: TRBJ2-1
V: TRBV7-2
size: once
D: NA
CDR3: CASSLEQTSYNEQFF
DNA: TGTGCCAGCAGCTTAGAACAGACCTCCTACAATGAGCAGTTCTTC

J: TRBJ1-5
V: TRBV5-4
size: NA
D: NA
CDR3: CASSLGEDQPQHF
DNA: TGTGCCAGCAGCTTGGGGGAGGATCAGCCCCAGCATTTT

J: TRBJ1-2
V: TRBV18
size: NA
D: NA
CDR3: CASSPTRAGGYTF
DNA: TGTGCCAGCTCACCAACCAGAGCGGGTGGCTACACCTTC

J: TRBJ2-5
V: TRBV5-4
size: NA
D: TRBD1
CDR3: CASSLGAGQGEETQYF
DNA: TGTGCCAGCAGCTTGGGGGCGGGACAGGGGGAAGAGACCCAGTACTTC

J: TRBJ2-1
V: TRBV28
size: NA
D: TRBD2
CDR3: CASHRGGEYNEQFF
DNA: TGTGCCAGCCATCGCGGGGGGGAATACAATGAGCAGTTCTTC

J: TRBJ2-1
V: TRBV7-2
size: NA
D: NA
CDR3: CASSFGTHNEQFF
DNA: TGTGCCAGCAGCTTCGGGACTCACAATGAGCAGTTCTTC

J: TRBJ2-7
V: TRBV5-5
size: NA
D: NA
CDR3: CASSLEQWNYYEQYF
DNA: TGTGCCAGCAGCTTGGAACAGTGGAATTACTACGAGCAGTACTTC

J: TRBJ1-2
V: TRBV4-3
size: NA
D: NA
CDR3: CASSQVGGLPYGYTF
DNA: TGCGCCAGCAGCCAAGTCGGGGGACTTCCCTATGGCTACACCTTC

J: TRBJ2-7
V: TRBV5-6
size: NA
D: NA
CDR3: CASSLAVPRMGQGDEQYF
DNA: TGTGCCAGCAGCTTGGCCGTTCCCAGGATGGGCCAAGGGGACGAGCAGTACTTC

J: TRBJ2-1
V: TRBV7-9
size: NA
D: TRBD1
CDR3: CASSLRDRGIDEQFF
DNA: TGTGCCAGCAGCCTGCGGGACAGGGGAATCGATGAGCAGTTCTTC

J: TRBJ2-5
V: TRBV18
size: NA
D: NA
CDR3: CASSSSLIKEETQYF
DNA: TGTGCCAGCTCAAGTAGCCTAATAAAAGAAGAGACCCAGTACTTC

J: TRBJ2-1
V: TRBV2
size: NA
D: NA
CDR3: CASSVYFYNEQFF
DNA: TGTGCCAGCAGTGTGTACTTCTACAATGAGCAGTTCTTC

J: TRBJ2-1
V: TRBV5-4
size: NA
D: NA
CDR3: CASSSGTANRGYNEQFF
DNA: TGTGCCAGCAGCTCCGGGACCGCGAACCGGGGGTACAATGAGCAGTTCTTC

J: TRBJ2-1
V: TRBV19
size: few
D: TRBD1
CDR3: CASSPGTGGLTEQFF
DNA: TGTGCCAGTAGTCCCGGGACAGGGGGACTTACTGAGCAGTTCTTC